This T cell receptor beta chain was documented in a study of blood T cell repertoires in COVID-19. Generated by immunoSEQ multiplex PCR, the TCRdb table keeps only in-frame clones and is missing some. The data show 140,000 or so clones, with around 86% seen just once and about two fifths held by the top ten. Losses at the gene ends were 10 bases for V and 2 bases for J; bases not matched to a gene: 16. Germline CDR1 is SGHTA and CDR2 is FQGNSA. The CDR3 has 16 amino acids. Sequenced material: peripheral blood. The genes are TRBV7-2 and TRBJ2-5; 7 bases agree with TRBD2. The sequence was obtained from a man aged 45-65 years who had recovered from COVID-19. CDR3 protein: CATPQFKRGLQETQYF. As DNA, the CDR3 is TGTGCCACTCCACAGTTCAAGCGGGGTCTTCAAGAGACCCAGTACTTC.